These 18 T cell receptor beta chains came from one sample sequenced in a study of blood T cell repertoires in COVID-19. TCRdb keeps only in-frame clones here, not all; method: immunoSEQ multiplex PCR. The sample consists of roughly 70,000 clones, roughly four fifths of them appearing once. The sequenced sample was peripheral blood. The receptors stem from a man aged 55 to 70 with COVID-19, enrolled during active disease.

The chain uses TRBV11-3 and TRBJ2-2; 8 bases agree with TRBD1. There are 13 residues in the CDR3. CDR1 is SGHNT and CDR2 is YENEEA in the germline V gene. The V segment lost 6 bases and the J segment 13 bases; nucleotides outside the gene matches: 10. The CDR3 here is CASRIGGQGVLFF. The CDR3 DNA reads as TGTGCCAGCAGAATAGGCGGACAGGGAGTGCTGTTTTTT.

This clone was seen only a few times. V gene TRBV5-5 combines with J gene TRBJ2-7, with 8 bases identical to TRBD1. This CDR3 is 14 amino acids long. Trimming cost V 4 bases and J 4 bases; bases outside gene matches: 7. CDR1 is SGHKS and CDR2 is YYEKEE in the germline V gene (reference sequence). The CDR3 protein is CASSRVGQGYEQYF. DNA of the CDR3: TGTGCCAGCAGCCGAGTAGGACAGGGTTACGAGCAGTACTTC.

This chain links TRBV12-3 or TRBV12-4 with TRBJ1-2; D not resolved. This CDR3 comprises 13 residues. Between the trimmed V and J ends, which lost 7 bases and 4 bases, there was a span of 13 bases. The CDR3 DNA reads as TGTGCCAGCACCGACTCATTACCCTATGGCTACACCTTC. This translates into CASTDSLPYGYTF.

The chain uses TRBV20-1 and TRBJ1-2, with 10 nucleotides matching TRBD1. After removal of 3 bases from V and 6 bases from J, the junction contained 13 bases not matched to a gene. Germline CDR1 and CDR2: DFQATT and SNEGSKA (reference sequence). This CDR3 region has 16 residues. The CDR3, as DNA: TGCAGTGCTAGTCATCCCGGGACAGGGGACCTCGATGGCTACACCTTC. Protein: CSASHPGTGDLDGYTF.

This CDR3 reads CASSKEDSGRASEQYF. In nucleotides, the CDR3 is TGTGCCAGCAGCAAAGAGGATAGCGGGAGGGCCAGCGAGCAGTACTTC. The chain employs TRBV21-1 and TRBJ2-7; the DNA was not used to check the table's D call, TRBD2. TRBV21-1 counts as a pseudogene. The CDR3 runs to 16 residues.

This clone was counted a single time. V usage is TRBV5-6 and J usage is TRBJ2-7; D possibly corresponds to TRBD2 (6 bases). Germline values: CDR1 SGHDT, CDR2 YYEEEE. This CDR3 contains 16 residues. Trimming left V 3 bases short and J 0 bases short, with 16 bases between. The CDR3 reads CASSSEGSGYSYEQYF. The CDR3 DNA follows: TGTGCCAGCAGCTCCGAGGGTAGCGGATACTCCTACGAGCAGTACTTC. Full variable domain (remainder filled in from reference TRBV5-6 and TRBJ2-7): DAGVTQSPTHLIKTRGQQVTLRCSPKSGHDTVSWYQQALGQGPQFIFQYYEEEERQRGNFPDRFSGHQFPNYSSELNVNALLLGDSALYLCASSSEGSGYSYEQYFGPGTRLTVT.

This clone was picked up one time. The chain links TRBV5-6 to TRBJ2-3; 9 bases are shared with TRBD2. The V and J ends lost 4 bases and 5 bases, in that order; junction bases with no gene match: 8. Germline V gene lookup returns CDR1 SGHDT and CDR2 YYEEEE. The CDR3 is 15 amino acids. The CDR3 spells CASSPSGGQGDTQYF. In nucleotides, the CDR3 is TGTGCCAGCAGCCCAAGCGGGGGGCAGGGAGATACGCAGTATTTT.

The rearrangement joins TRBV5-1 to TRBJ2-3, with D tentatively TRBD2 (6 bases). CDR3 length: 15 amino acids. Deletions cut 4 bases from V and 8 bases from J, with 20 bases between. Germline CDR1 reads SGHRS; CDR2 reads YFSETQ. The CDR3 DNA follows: TGCGCCAGCAGCCCCCTCTCGTCGTCGGGAGTTACGCAGTATTTT. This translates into CASSPLSSSGVTQYF.

The CDR3, as DNA: TGCGCCAGCAGCGAGGACACTGAAGCTTTCTTT. Its translation is CASSEDTEAFF. The rearrangement joins TRBV5-1 to TRBJ1-1; no clear D. Looked up from germline, CDR1 is SGHRS and CDR2 is YFSETQ. V lost 4 bases and J lost 3, with 4 bases in between. CDR3 length: 11 amino acids.

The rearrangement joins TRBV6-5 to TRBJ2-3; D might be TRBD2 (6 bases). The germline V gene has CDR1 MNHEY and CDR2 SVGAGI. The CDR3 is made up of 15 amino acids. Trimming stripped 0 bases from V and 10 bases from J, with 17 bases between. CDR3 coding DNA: TGTGCCAGCAGTTACTCGACTAGTATTGGGAGTGCGCAGTATTTT. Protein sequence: CASSYSTSIGSAQYF.

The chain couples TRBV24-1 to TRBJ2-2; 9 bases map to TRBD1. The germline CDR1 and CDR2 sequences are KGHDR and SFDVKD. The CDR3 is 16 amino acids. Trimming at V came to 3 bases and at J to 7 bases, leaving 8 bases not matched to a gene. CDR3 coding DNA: TGTGCCACCAGTGATCGGACAGGGGAGATTGTCGGGGAGCTGTTTTTT. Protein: CATSDRTGEIVGELFF.

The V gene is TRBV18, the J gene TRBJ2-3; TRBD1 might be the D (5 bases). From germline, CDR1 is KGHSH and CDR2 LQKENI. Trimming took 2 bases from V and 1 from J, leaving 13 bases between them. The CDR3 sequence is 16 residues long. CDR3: CASSPSQGDGTDTQYF. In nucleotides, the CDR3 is TGTGCCAGCTCACCATCTCAGGGTGACGGCACAGATACGCAGTATTTT. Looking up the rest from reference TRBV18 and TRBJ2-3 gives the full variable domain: NAGVMQNPRHLVRRRGQEARLRCSPMKGHSHVYWYRQLPEEGLKFMVYLQKENIIDESGMPKERFSAEFPKEGPSILRIQQVVRGDSAAYFCASSPSQGDGTDTQYFGPGTRLTVL.

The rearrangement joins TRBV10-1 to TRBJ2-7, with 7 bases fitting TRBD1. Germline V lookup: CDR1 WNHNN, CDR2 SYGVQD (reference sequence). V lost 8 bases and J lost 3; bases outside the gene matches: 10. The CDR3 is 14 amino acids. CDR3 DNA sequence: TGCGCCAGCCTTCTAGGGGGCGAAGTCTACGAGCAGTACTTC. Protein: CASLLGGEVYEQYF.

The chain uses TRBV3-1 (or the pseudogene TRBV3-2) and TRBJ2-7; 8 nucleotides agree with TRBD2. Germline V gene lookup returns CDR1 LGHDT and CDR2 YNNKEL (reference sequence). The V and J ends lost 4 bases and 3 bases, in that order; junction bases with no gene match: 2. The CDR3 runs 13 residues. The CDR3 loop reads CASSLTSGYEQYF. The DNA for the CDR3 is TGTGCCAGCAGCCTCACTAGCGGCTACGAGCAGTACTTC.

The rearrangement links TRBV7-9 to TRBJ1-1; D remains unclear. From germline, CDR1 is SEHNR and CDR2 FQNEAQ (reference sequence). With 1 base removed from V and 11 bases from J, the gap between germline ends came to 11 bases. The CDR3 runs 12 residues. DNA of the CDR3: TGTGCCAGCAGCTTAGTCCGAGAAAAGGCTTTCTTT. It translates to CASSLVREKAFF.

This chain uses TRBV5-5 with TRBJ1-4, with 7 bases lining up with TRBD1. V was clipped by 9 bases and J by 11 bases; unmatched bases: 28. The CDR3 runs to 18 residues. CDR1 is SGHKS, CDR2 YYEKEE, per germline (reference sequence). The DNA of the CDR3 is TGTGCCAACAGACAGGGTTTGAGGCCAAAAGGGGGTTGTTTGAAACTGTTTTTT. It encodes CANRQGLRPKGGCLKLFF.

CDR3 loop: CASSVGTSGRGEQFF. Here the CDR3 DNA reads TGTGCCAGCAGCGTCGGGACTAGCGGGAGGGGTGAGCAGTTCTTC. The J gene is TRBJ2-1, the V gene TRBV11-3; 16 positions agree with TRBD2. The junction had 4 bases not matched to a gene; V was cut back by 5 bases and J by 9 bases. The CDR3 is 15 amino acids. The germline V gene has CDR1 SGHNT and CDR2 YENEEA.

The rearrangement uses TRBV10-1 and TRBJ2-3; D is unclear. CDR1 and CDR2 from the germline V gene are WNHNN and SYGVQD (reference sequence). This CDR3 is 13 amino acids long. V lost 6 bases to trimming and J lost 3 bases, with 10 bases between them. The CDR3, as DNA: TGCGCCAGCAGCCGAGACACGACAGATACGCAGTATTTT. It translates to CASSRDTTDTQYF.